One and the same sample provided the 22 T cell receptor beta chains below, sequenced in a study of regulatory T cells in long-lasting Graves disease. Building of the TCR beta libraries involved iRepertoire HTBI primers and Arm-PCR of CDR3 regions. TCRdb re-called the multiplex PCR reads through MiXCR, storing one row per CDR3 protein. The data hold a few hundred thousand distinct CDR3 sequences, with 23% observed a single time. As for time point: persistent/refractory GD, antithyroid drugs over 5 years with positive TRAb. Following extraction of RNA from PBMCs, that RNA was used to make the TCR library. The specimen was peripheral blood mononuclear cells (PBMCs), collected when the disease was refractory, from a patient treated with antithyroid drugs. The receptors were gathered from a female donor with Graves disease.

This clonotype came up many times. The rearrangement joins TRBV7-2 to TRBJ2-7; 7 bases line up with TRBD2. This CDR3 is built from 13 residues. Unmatched junction bases numbered 5, after V lost 5 bases and J lost 4 bases. The V gene's germline CDR1 is SGHTA and CDR2 FQGNSA. CDR3 coding DNA: TGTGCCAGCAGCCCGGCGGGAGTTTACGAGCAGTACTTC. This encodes CASSPAGVYEQYF.

Regarding this clonotype: One base away lies a much larger clone, so this may be a sequencing read error. The CDR3 ends on some other residue instead of the conserved phenylalanine or tryptophan, so this is likely a read error. The rearrangement links TRBV12-3 or TRBV12-4 to TRBJ1-2; D is perhaps TRBD1 (5 bases). This CDR3 has 12 residues. V was clipped by 6 bases and J by 4 bases, with 9 bases between them. CDR3 in DNA: TGTGCCAGCAGACCCGACAGCTATGGCTACACCTCC. Encoded protein: CASRPDSYGYTS.

This chain uses TRBV6-9 with TRBJ2-1, with D possibly TRBD1 on 6 matching bases. CDR1 is MNHGY and CDR2 is SVAAGI in the germline V gene. The CDR3 is 15 amino acids. V was pared by 3 bases and J by 1 base, with 10 bases between. The CDR3 DNA follows: TGTGCCAGCAGTTACCGGGACACGTCCTACAATGAGCAGTTCTTC. This gives the protein CASSYRDTSYNEQFF.

There are many counts of this clonotype. The rearrangement links TRBV24-1 to TRBJ1-4; tentatively, D is TRBD1 (6 bases). Germline V CDR1 and CDR2: KGHDR, SFDVKD. The CDR3 spans 15 residues. Trimming cost V 4 bases and J 7 bases, with 15 bases left between them. The CDR3, as DNA: TGTGCCACCAGTGAATCAGGGGTAGTCGGTGAAAAACTGTTTTTT. Its translation: CATSESGVVGEKLFF.

The rearrangement uses TRBV29-1 and TRBJ2-2; no clear D gene. The CDR3 spans 13 residues. CDR1 is SQVTM, CDR2 ANQGSEA, per germline. V was clipped by 7 bases and J by 6 bases, with 15 bases between them. The CDR3 reads CSATSRVAGELFF. The CDR3 DNA reads TGCAGCGCCACAAGTCGGGTGGCCGGGGAGCTGTTTTTT.

Many counts were recorded for this clonotype. This CDR3 is CASRSVQQQETQYF. The CDR3, as DNA: TGTGCCAGCCGTTCGGTCCAGCAGCAAGAGACCCAGTACTTC. This sequence joins TRBV2 and TRBJ2-5; D is ambiguous. This CDR3 region has 14 residues. Trimming left V 8 bases short and J 2 bases short, with 15 bases between. In germline, CDR1 is SNHLY, CDR2 FYNNEI.

This clonotype was seen at least ten times. This chain connects TRBV11-2 to TRBJ1-2, with 8 bases lining up with TRBD1. Germline values: CDR1 SGHAT, CDR2 FQNNGV. V was pared by 5 bases and J by 7 bases, with 12 bases of the junction left unmatched. The CDR3 is 15 residues long. The CDR3 DNA sequence: TGTGCCAGCAGCACACTCAAGGACAGGGTTGGTGGCTACACCTTC. Its translation: CASSTLKDRVGGYTF.

This clonotype was counted only a few times. This rearrangement joins TRBV6-1 to TRBJ2-5, with 7 nucleotides matching TRBD2. CDR1 and CDR2 (germline): MNHNS, SASEGT. The CDR3 has 13 amino acids. V lost 5 bases and J lost 2; bases outside the gene matches: 2. The CDR3 is CASSRDYQETQYF. CDR3 coding DNA: TGTGCCAGCAGTAGGGACTATCAAGAGACCCAGTACTTC.

This clonotype was detected only a few times. J is TRBJ2-7 and V is TRBV20-1; tentatively, D is TRBD1 (5 bases). CDR1 and CDR2 (germline): DFQATT, SNEGSKA (reference sequence). Trimming cost V 0 bases and J 0 bases, with 18 bases left between them. The CDR3 loop spans 17 amino acids. The CDR3 loop is CSARDLYSSGNSYEQYF. CDR3 DNA sequence: TGCAGTGCTAGAGATCTGTATTCTTCAGGGAACTCCTACGAGCAGTACTTC.

This clonotype was observed at least ten times. The chain couples TRBV7-8 to TRBJ1-4; D not resolved. The V end was cut by 1 base, the J end by 0 bases, with 9 bases between. This CDR3 contains 16 residues. Germline V gene lookup returns CDR1 SGHVS and CDR2 FQNEAQ. CDR3 sequence reads: CASSLGVPATNEKLFF. The CDR3 DNA reads TGTGCCAGCAGCTTAGGCGTTCCTGCAACTAATGAAAAACTGTTTTTT.

The chain uses TRBV20-1 and TRBJ2-7; 14 positions agree with TRBD2. V lost 3 bases and J lost 0; bases outside the gene matches: 7. The CDR3 runs to 17 residues. Germline CDR1 and CDR2: DFQATT and SNEGSKA (reference sequence). CDR3 nucleotides: TGCAGTGCTAGCCGGACTAGCGGGAGGTTGAGCTCCTACGAGCAGTACTTC. It translates to CSASRTSGRLSSYEQYF.

The chain links TRBV2 to TRBJ1-1, with 11 bases that match TRBD1. The J segment lost 2 bases and the V segment lost 6 bases, leaving 2 bases of the junction unmatched. The V gene's germline CDR1 is SNHLY and CDR2 FYNNEI. CDR3 length: 14 amino acids. The CDR3 region has the DNA TGTGCCAGCAGGGACAGGGGGCTTAACACTGAAGCTTTCTTT. This translates into CASRDRGLNTEAFF. The full variable domain, with the rest looked up from reference TRBV2 and TRBJ1-1, is EPEVTQTPSHQVTQMGQEVILRCVPISNHLYFYWYRQILGQKVEFLVSFYNNEISEKSEIFDDQFSVERPDGSNFTLKIRSTKLEDSAMYFCASRDRGLNTEAFFGQGTRLTVV.

J is TRBJ2-5 and V is TRBV28; D not certain. Germline CDR1 MDHEN, CDR2 SYDVKM. The CDR3 loop spans 18 amino acids. Between the trimmed V and J ends, which lost 3 bases and 2 bases, there was a span of 22 bases. CDR3 bases: TGTGCCAGCAGTTTCCCAGGCCCCCGTCGAGCGCTACAAGAGACCCAGTACTTC. Protein: CASSFPGPRRALQETQYF.

The chain couples TRBV4-3 to TRBJ1-2; no clear D. V was clipped by 5 bases and J by 7 bases, with 11 bases between them. Germline V gives CDR1 LGHNA, CDR2 YSLEER. The CDR3 spans 12 residues. CDR3 coding DNA: TGCGCCAGCAGCGACACTCTGGGTGGCTACACCTTC. Its translation is CASSDTLGGYTF.

The chain joins TRBV4-1 to TRBJ1-5; 7 bases agree with TRBD1. The CDR3 has 16 residues. Unmatched junction bases numbered 7, after V lost 5 bases and J lost 0 bases. Germline V lookup: CDR1 MGHRA, CDR2 YSYEKL. The CDR3 loop reads CASSAKTGYSNQPQHF. DNA for the CDR3: TGCGCCAGCAGCGCTAAGACAGGGTATAGCAATCAGCCCCAGCATTTT.

The table lists this clonotype with many counts. This chain connects TRBV6-1 to TRBJ1-5; the match to TRBD1 covers 8 bases. From germline, CDR1 is MNHNS and CDR2 SASEGT. The ends lost 6 bases at V and 2 bases at J; junction bases unmatched: 9. The length of the CDR3 is 16 residues. The CDR3 DNA sequence: TGTGCCAGCAGGGAAACGGCAGGGGGCGGCAATCAGCCCCAGCATTTT. Amino acids: CASRETAGGGNQPQHF.

This clonotype was seen at least ten times. This chain links TRBV11-2 with TRBJ2-5, with 8 bases fitting TRBD2. Germline V gene sequence: CDR1 SGHAT, CDR2 FQNNGV. V trimming: 3 bases; J trimming: 5 bases; junction bases outside the gene matches: 11. The CDR3 loop spans 16 amino acids. The CDR3 DNA reads TGTGCCAGCAGCTTCCTCGGACTAGCCGGGGCGGAGACCCAGTACTTC. Amino acids: CASSFLGLAGAETQYF.

This chain uses TRBV29-1 with TRBJ2-5; D might be TRBD2 (5 bases). Germline V CDR1 and CDR2: SQVTM, ANQGSEA. The V and J ends lost 0 bases and 2 bases respectively, with 10 bases between them. The CDR3 sequence is 14 residues long. The chain's CDR3 is CSVEESSRQETQYF. The CDR3 nucleotides read TGCAGCGTTGAAGAGTCTAGCAGACAAGAGACCCAGTACTTC.

The chain has TRBV29-1 and TRBJ2-7; D gene unclear. V gave up 7 bases and J gave up 5 bases, with 12 bases separating them. Germline values: CDR1 SQVTM, CDR2 ANQGSEA. The CDR3 has 11 residues. The CDR3 DNA reads as TGCAGCGCCAGCGTTGGGGACGAGCAGTACTTC. It specifies CSASVGDEQYF.

This clonotype was detected only a few times. The chain joins TRBV20-1 to TRBJ2-7; 10 positions match TRBD2. CDR1 is DFQATT, CDR2 SNEGSKA, per germline (reference sequence). The CDR3 has 15 amino acids. V shed 0 bases, J shed 6 bases, and the junction held 8 bases outside the gene matches. The CDR3 nucleotides read TGCAGTGCTAGAGATAGTTCTAGCGGGAGTTTCGAGCAGTACTTC. Residues: CSARDSSSGSFEQYF.

As for this clonotype: This could be a read error, since a much larger clone is one nucleotide away. The chain joins TRBV28 to TRBJ1-4; D remains unclear. This CDR3 comprises 14 residues. The V and J ends lost 7 bases and 4 bases respectively, with 13 bases between them. Per the germline V gene, CDR1 is MDHEN and CDR2 is SYDVKM. Here the CDR3 DNA reads TGTGCCAGCAATTTGGAAGGACTTAATGAAAAACTGTTTTTT. As protein: CASNLEGLNEKLFF.

This clonotype was detected a few times. CDR3 sequence: CSVEGSVEAFF. CDR3 coding DNA: TGCAGCGTTGAAGGGTCAGTTGAAGCTTTCTTT. This sequence joins TRBV29-1 and TRBJ1-1; D is unresolved. V was clipped by 1 base and J by 7 bases, with 7 bases between them. Germline CDR1 is SQVTM and CDR2 is ANQGSEA. The CDR3 consists of 11 residues. Full variable domain (missing parts from reference TRBV29-1 and TRBJ1-1): SAVISQKPSRDICQRGTSLTIQCQVDSQVTMMFWYRQQPGQSLTLIATANQGSEATYESGFVIDKFPISRPNLTFSTLTVSNMSPEDSSIYLCSVEGSVEAFFGQGTRLTVV.